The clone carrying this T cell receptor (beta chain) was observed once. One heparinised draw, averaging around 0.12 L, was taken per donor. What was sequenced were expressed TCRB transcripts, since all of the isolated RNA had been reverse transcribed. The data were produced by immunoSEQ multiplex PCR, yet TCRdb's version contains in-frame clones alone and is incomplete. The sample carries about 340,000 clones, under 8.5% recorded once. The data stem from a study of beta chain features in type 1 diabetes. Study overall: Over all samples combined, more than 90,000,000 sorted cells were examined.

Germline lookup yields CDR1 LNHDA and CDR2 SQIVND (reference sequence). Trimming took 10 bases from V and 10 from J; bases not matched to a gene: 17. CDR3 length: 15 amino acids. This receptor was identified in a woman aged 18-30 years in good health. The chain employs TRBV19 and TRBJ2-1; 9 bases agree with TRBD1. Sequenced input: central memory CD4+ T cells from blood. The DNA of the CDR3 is TGTGCCACTTATTGGGGGGACAGGGAAGGCTACGAGCAGTTCTTC. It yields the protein CATYWGDREGYEQFF.